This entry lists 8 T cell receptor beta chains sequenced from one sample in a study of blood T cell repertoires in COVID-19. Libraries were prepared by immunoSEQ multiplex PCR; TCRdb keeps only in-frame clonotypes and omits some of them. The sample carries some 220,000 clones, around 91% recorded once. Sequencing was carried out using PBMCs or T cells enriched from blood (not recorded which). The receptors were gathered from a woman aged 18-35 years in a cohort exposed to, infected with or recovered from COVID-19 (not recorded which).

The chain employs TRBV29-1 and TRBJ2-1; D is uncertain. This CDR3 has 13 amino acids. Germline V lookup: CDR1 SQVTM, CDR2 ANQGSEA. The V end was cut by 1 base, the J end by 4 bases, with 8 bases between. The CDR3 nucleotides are TGCAGCGTTGAAGGGGCAGCTTACAATGAGCAGTTCTTC. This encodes CSVEGAAYNEQFF.

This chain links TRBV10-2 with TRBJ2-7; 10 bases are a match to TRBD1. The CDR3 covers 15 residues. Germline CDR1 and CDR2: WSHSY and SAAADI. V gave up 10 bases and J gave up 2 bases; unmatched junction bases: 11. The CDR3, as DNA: TGCGCCACGTGTCCCGGGACAGGGGCCACCTACGAGCAGTACTTC. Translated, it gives CATCPGTGATYEQYF.

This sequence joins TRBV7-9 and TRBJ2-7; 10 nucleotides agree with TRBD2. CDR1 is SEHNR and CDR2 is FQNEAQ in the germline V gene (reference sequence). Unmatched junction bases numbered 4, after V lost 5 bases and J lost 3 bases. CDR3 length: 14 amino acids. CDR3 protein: CASSPGLASYEQYF. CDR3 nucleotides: TGTGCCAGCAGCCCGGGACTAGCGAGCTACGAGCAGTACTTC.

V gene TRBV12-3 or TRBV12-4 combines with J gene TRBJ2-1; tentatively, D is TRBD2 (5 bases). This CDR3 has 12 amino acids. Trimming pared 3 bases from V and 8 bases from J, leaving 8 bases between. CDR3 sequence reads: CASSLRRDEQFF. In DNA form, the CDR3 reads TGTGCCAGCAGTTTGCGGCGGGATGAGCAGTTCTTC.

CDR3 coding DNA: TGCGCCAGCAGGGGGCCAGGAACCACAGATACGCAGTATTTT. This gives the protein CASRGPGTTDTQYF. The V and J genes are TRBV5-1 and TRBJ2-3; weak D call: TRBD1 (5 bases). Germline CDR1 SGHRS, CDR2 YFSETQ. The CDR3 runs to 14 residues. With 5 bases removed from V and 2 bases from J, the gap between germline ends came to 12 bases.

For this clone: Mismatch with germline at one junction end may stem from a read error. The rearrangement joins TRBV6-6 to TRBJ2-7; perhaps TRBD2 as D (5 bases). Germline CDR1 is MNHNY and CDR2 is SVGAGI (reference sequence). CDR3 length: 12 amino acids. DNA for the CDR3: TGTGCCAGCCGAGACTACTCCAACGAGCAGTACTTC. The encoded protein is CASRDYSNEQYF.

As DNA, the CDR3 is TGTGCCAGCGTTGGACAGGGAATTTCACCCCTCCACTTT. Protein: CASVGQGISPLHF. The chain joins TRBV3-1 (or the pseudogene TRBV3-2) to TRBJ1-6, with 8 bases matching TRBD1. Germline V gene data show CDR1 as LGHDT and CDR2 as YNNKEL (reference sequence). V lost 8 bases to trimming and J lost 9 bases; unmatched junction nucleotides: 6. This CDR3 region has 13 residues.

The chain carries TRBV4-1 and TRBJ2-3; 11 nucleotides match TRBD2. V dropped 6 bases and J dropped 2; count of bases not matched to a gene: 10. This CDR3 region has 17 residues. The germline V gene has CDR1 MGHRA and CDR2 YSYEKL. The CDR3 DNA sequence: TGCGCCAGCAGTAGAACCCCGGGACTAGCGGACACAGATACGCAGTATTTT. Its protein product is CASSRTPGLADTDTQYF.